A selection of T cell receptor beta chains follows, all from one sample in a study of blood T cell repertoires in COVID-19. TCRdb keeps only in-frame clones here, not all; method: immunoSEQ multiplex PCR. This table has 150,000 to 200,000 clones, 90% appearing once. The sequenced material came from peripheral blood. The source of these receptors is a man aged 45 to 65 with acute or convalescent COVID-19. The CDR3 runs from the conserved cysteine through the conserved F or W. D genes are given only for firm matches. Rows may omit the clone size; those that give it use once, few, many or a size class.

j_call clone_size v_call d_call cdr3_nt cdr3_aa
TRBJ2-1 . TRBV9 TRBD2 TGTGCCAGCAGCGTTAGGGGTCTAGCGGATAACAATGAGCAGTTCTTC CASSVRGLADNNEQFF
TRBJ1-6 . TRBV9 TRBD1 TGTGCCAGCAGCGGCGGGGACAGGCTGAATTCACCCCTCCACTTT CASSGGDRLNSPLHF
TRBJ2-3 . TRBV19 TRBD2 TGTGCCAGTAGTATTCACCGACTAGCGGGAGTCACAGATACGCAGTATTTT CASSIHRLAGVTDTQYF
TRBJ1-1 . TRBV25-1 TRBD1 TGTGCCAGCAGTGTCATGACAGGGACCAACACTGAAGCTTTCTTT CASSVMTGTNTEAFF
TRBJ2-2 few TRBV7-9 TRBD1 TGTGCCAGCAGCTTAGTGTGGACAGGGGACAGCGGGGAGCTGTTTTTT CASSLVWTGDSGELFF
TRBJ2-6 . TRBV9 . TGTGCCAGCAGCGTAAGGGGGACTGGGGCCAACGTCCTGACTTTC CASSVRGTGANVLTF
TRBJ2-1 . TRBV10-3 TRBD1 TGTGCCATCACATCTGCAGGGGGCGCTTCATCCGATGAGCAGTTCTTC CAITSAGGASSDEQFF
TRBJ2-7 . TRBV27 . TGTGCCAGCAGTTTTACGGGAAGGTCCTACGAGCAGTACTTC CASSFTGRSYEQYF
TRBJ2-1 once TRBV19 TRBD1 TGTGCCAGTAGTATCCCCCATGGGTGGGGGGACTTGGGACAGGGCCCCTACAATGAGCAGTTCTTC CASSIPHGWGDLGQGPYNEQFF
TRBJ1-5 . TRBV2 TRBD1 TGTGCCAGCAAGGGGGCTGGCAATCAGCCCCAGCATTTT CASKGAGNQPQHF
TRBJ1-5 . TRBV7-8 . TGTGCCAGCAGCTCAGGGGACCTTAATCAGCCCCAGCATTTT CASSSGDLNQPQHF
TRBJ1-4 few TRBV6-1 . TGTGCCAGCAGTGAAGCAGGGACTACCGGGAAACTGTTTTTT CASSEAGTTGKLFF
TRBJ1-3 . TRBV7-9 . TGTGCCAGCAGTTTCAGGGAAAACACCATATATTTT CASSFRENTIYF
TRBJ1-4 . TRBV13 . TGTGCCAGCAGCTTAGGCCCGCTAGCAGGGGCCGCAACTAATGAAAAACTGTTTTTT CASSLGPLAGAATNEKLFF
TRBJ1-2 . TRBV28 . TGTGCCAGCAGTTCCCCATTAGAGGATTATGGCTACACCTTC CASSSPLEDYGYTF
TRBJ2-2 . TRBV9 TRBD2 TGTGCCAGCAGCGTAGGCGTTGCGGGGGTGAACACCGGGGAGCTGTTTTTT CASSVGVAGVNTGELFF
TRBJ2-2 . TRBV19 TRBD2 TGTGCCAGTACCCTAGCGGGGGGGATCGCGAACACCGGGGAGCTGTTTTTT CASTLAGGIANTGELFF
TRBJ2-2 . TRBV28 TRBD2 TGTGCCAGCAGTACACGACTAGCGGGGGATTTCACCGGGGAGCTGTTTTTT CASSTRLAGDFTGELFF
TRBJ2-7 once TRBV27 . TGTGCCAGCAGTTTAAAGGGGTGGAGCTCCTACGAGCAGTACTTC CASSLKGWSSYEQYF
TRBJ2-3 . TRBV27 TRBD1 TGTGCCAGCAGTACCGACAGGGGTTTGTTGAATACGCAGTATTTT CASSTDRGLLNTQYF
TRBJ2-2 . TRBV9 . TGTGCCAGCAGCGTAGTCCCCGGAGACACCGGGGAGCTGTTTTTT CASSVVPGDTGELFF
TRBJ2-1 . TRBV9 . TGTGCCAGCAGCCCTAGGGCCCCCAATGTAGGGGACAATGAGCAGTTCTTC CASSPRAPNVGDNEQFF
TRBJ2-5 . TRBV5-8 . TGTGCCAGCAGCTTGGCCGTTTACGGTCAAGAGACCCAGTACTTC CASSLAVYGQETQYF
TRBJ1-6 few TRBV30 TRBD1 TGTGCCTGGAGTGCGGACAGGGCCGCGCCCCTCCACTTT CAWSADRAAPLHF
TRBJ2-2 . TRBV19 . TGTGCCAGTACCCATCTAGCCACGAACACCGGGGAGCTGTTTTTT CASTHLATNTGELFF
TRBJ2-2 . TRBV11-1 TRBD2 TGTGCCAGCAGCTTAGTTAGCGGGGGAACCACCGGGGAGCTGTTTTTT CASSLVSGGTTGELFF
TRBJ2-3 few TRBV29-1 TRBD2 TGCAGCGTTGATGGGGGAGGGACCACAGATACGCAGTATTTT CSVDGGGTTDTQYF
TRBJ2-3 once TRBV10-3 TRBD1 TGTGCCATCAGTGGGACAGGGGGGACAGATACGCAGTATTTT CAISGTGGTDTQYF
TRBJ2-5 . TRBV5-1 TRBD2 TGCGCCAGCAGCCCCGGGATAGCGGGGGGAGAGACCCAGTACTTC CASSPGIAGGETQYF
TRBJ1-1 . TRBV6-5 . TGTGCCAGCAGTTACTTGGGAGCCCTGAACACTGAAGCTTTCTTT CASSYLGALNTEAFF
TRBJ1-2 . TRBV5-1 . TGCGCCAGCAGCTTGGGTGAGGGACTCGTCTATGGCTACACCTTC CASSLGEGLVYGYTF
TRBJ1-1 . TRBV7-9 . TGTGCCAGCAGCTTGGACAGCAACACTGAAGCTTTCTTT CASSLDSNTEAFF
TRBJ1-5 few TRBV28 TRBD1 TGTGCCACCCGAAACAGGGGGCCCTCCAATCAGCCCCAGCATTTT CATRNRGPSNQPQHF
TRBJ1-1 . TRBV2 . TGTGCCAGCAAGTCAGTGATGAACACTGAAGCTTTCTTT CASKSVMNTEAFF
TRBJ2-5 . TRBV25-1 TRBD1 TGTGCCAGCAGTGAAACACAGGGGGAAGAGACCCAGTACTTC CASSETQGEETQYF
TRBJ1-4 . TRBV4-1 . TGCGCCAGCAGCCCCGTCGGCCGAGACAGAGGAGGGGAAAAACTGTTTTTT CASSPVGRDRGGEKLFF
TRBJ1-1 . TRBV11-2 . TGTGCCAGCAGCTCCCCGGGAGGGCTAATGAACACTGAAGCTTTCTTT CASSSPGGLMNTEAFF
TRBJ2-7 . TRBV7-9 TRBD1 TGTGCCAGCAGCCCAAACGCAGGGGGTGGCGAGCAGTACTTC CASSPNAGGGEQYF
TRBJ2-1 . TRBV3-1/TRBV3-2 . TGTGCCAGCAGCCCCGGGGACTTTCGCTCCTACAATGAGCAGTTCTTC CASSPGDFRSYNEQFF
TRBJ1-5 few TRBV21-1 . TGTGCCAGCAAGGGGGTACAGGGGCCTTATCAGCCCCAGCATTTT CASKGVQGPYQPQHF
TRBJ2-1 once TRBV7-9 . TGTGCCAGCAGCTTATACAGCTACAATGAGCAGTTCTTC CASSLYSYNEQFF
TRBJ1-2 . TRBV29-1 . TGCAGCGTTGGAATTGGGGGGAACTATGGCTACACCTTC CSVGIGGNYGYTF
TRBJ1-6 . TRBV6-5 . TGTGCCAGCAGTTACTCTGCAGGGCTATTAAATTCACCCCTCCACTTT CASSYSAGLLNSPLHF
TRBJ2-2 few TRBV7-9 . TGTGCCAGCACCGAGGGTTCGAACACCGGGGAGCTGTTTTTT CASTEGSNTGELFF
TRBJ1-4 . TRBV27 . TGTGCCAGCACGCTTAGAGAAAAACTGTTTTTT CASTLREKLFF
TRBJ1-5 . TRBV27 . TGTGCCTCTGGCAGGGTGGGTGGCAATCAGCCCCAGCATTTT CASGRVGGNQPQHF
TRBJ1-5 . TRBV29-1 TRBD1 TGCAGCGTTTGGACAGGGACGGATCAGCCCCAGCATTTT CSVWTGTDQPQHF
TRBJ2-5 . TRBV7-2 . TGTGCCAGCAGCTTTCTAACGGGACAAAGGGAGACCCAGTACTTC CASSFLTGQRETQYF
TRBJ1-3 . TRBV27 TRBD1 TGTGCCAGCAGACCCACAGGGGCCGGGGTGAACACCATATATTTT CASRPTGAGVNTIYF
TRBJ1-1 . TRBV5-6 . TGTGCCAGCAGCTCATTCATGCGGAGCGAGGACACTGAAGCTTTCTTT CASSSFMRSEDTEAFF
TRBJ1-4 . TRBV29-1 . TGCAGCGTTGAAGGCAGTTCAACTAATGAAAAACTGTTTTTT CSVEGSSTNEKLFF
TRBJ2-7 . TRBV19 . TGTGCCAGTAGTACCTCTAGTCTAGGCGAGCAGTACTTC CASSTSSLGEQYF
TRBJ1-3 . TRBV10-3 . TGTGCCATCAGACAGGGCGGCTCTGGAAACACCATATATTTT CAIRQGGSGNTIYF